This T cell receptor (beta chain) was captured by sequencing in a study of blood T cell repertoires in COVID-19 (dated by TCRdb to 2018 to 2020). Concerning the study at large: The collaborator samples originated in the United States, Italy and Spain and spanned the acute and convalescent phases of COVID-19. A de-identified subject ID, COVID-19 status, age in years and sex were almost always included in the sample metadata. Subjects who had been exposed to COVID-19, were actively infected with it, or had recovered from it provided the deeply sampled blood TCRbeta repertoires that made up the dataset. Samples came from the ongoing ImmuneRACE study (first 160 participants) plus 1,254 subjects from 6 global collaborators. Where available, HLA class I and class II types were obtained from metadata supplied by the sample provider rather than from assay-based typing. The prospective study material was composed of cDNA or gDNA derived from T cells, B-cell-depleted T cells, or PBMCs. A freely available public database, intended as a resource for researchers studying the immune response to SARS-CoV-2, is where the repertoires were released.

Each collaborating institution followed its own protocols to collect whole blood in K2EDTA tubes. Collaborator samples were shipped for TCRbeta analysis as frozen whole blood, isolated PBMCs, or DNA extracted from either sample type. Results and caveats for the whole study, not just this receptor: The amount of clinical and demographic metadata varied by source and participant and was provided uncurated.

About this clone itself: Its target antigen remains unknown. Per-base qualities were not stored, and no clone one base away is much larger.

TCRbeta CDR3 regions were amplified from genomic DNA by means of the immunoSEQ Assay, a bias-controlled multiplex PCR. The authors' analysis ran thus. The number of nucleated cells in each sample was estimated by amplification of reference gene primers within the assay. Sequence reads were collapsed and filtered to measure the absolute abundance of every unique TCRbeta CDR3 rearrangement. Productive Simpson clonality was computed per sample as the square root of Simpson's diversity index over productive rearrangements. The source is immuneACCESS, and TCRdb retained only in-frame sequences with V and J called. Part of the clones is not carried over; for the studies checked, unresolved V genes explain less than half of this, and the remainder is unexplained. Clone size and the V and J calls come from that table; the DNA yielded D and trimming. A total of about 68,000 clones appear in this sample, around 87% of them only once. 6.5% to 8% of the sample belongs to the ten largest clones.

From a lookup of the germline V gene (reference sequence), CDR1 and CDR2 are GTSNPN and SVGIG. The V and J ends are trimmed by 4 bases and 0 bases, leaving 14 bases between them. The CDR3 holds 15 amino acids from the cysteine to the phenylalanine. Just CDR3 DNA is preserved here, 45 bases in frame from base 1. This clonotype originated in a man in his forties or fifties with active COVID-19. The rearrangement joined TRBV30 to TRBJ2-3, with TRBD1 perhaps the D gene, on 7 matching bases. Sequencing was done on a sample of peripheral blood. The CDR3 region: CAWTAGTASTDTQYF. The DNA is TGTGCCTGGACCGCGGGGACAGCTAGCACAGATACGCAGTATTTT. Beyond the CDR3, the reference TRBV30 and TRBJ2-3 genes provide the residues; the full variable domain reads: SQTIHQWPATLVQPVGSPLSLECTVEGTSNPNLYWYRQAAGRGLQLLFYSVGIGQISSEVPQNLSASRPQDRQFILSSKKLLLSDSGFYLCAWTAGTASTDTQYFGPGTRLTVL.